These T cell receptor beta chains were read from a single sample in a study of T cells in Graves' hyperthyroidism and ophthalmopathy. TCRdb re-analysed the multiplex PCR reads in MiXCR, keeping a single row per CDR3 protein. The sample consists of under 350,000 distinct CDR3 sequences, 15% to 20% of them appearing once. The material sequenced was blood. These receptors originate from a woman aged 60-70 years with Graves' ophthalmopathy. The CDR3 runs from the conserved cysteine through the conserved F or W. The D gene is left open where the match is weak. The size field is filled for only some rows; it gives once, few, many or a size class.

>TRBJ2-2|.|TRBV28|few
TGTGCCAGCAGTACCCCCGGGACGGTGAACACCGGGGAGCTGTTTTTT
CASSTPGTVNTGELFF
>TRBJ2-1|.|TRBV11-2|many
TGTGCCAGCAGCTTAGAACGGGTTAGCTCCTACAATGAGCAGTTCTTC
CASSLERVSSYNEQFF
>TRBJ2-1|TRBD2|TRBV5-1|many
TGCGCCAGCAGCTGGCCGCGACTAGCGGGAGCTTCTTACAATGAGCAGTTCTTC
CASSWPRLAGASYNEQFF
>TRBJ1-5|.|TRBV12-5|few
TGTGCTAGTGGTTTGACCTCGCAGGGGAATCAGCCCCAGCATTTT
CASGLTSQGNQPQHF
>TRBJ2-1|.|TRBV5-6|many
TGTGCCAGCAGCTTTCTATCAGGGGAGAAATCCAATGAGCAGTTCTTC
CASSFLSGEKSNEQFF
>TRBJ1-5|.|TRBV18|many
TGTGCCAGCTCACCGGAGGGTCTTAGCAATCAGCCCCAGCATTTT
CASSPEGLSNQPQHF
>TRBJ1-6|TRBD1|TRBV12-5|few
TGTGCTAGTGGCCGAGGACAGGGGGTTGATAATTCACCCCTCCACTTT
CASGRGQGVDNSPLHF
>TRBJ1-1|.|TRBV6-2/TRBV6-3|many
TGTGCCAGCAGTTACTGGGCCGACACTGAAGCTTTCTTT
CASSYWADTEAFF
>TRBJ2-5|TRBD2|TRBV11-2|many
TGTGCCAGCAGCATCGAAAGGGAGGGTTACGAGACCCAGTACTTC
CASSIEREGYETQYF
>TRBJ1-5|.|TRBV6-2/TRBV6-3|many
TGTGCCAGCACCGAAGGGGGCAATCAGCCCCAGCATTTT
CASTEGGNQPQHF
>TRBJ2-5|TRBD1|TRBV7-7|.
TGTGCCAGCAGCGACGGGACAGGGGTGTTTGGAGAGACCCAGTACTTC
CASSDGTGVFGETQYF
>TRBJ2-1|.|TRBV7-9|many
TGTGCCAGCAGCTTAGGGGGGCGGGAGAGTAATGAGCAGTTCTTC
CASSLGGRESNEQFF
>TRBJ2-2|.|TRBV7-6|few
TGTGCCAGCAGCCAGCCGGACAGAACCGGGGAGCTGTTTTTT
CASSQPDRTGELFF
>TRBJ2-1|TRBD2|TRBV4-2|.
TGTGCCAGCAGCCAAGTGTGGCTAGCGGGAGGAATTGGAAATGAGCAGTTCTTC
CASSQVWLAGGIGNEQFF
>TRBJ1-1|.|TRBV7-8|many
TGTGCCAGCAGCTCCCAGGAAATTTCGAATGAAGCTTTCTTT
CASSSQEISNEAFF
>TRBJ1-6|.|TRBV6-1|many
TGTGCCAGCAGTTATGGTTCGGGCCCCCTCCACTTT
CASSYGSGPLHF
>TRBJ2-7|TRBD1|TRBV5-6|.
TGTGCCAGCAGCTTATCCCCAGTGACAGGGAGAGCCTACGAGCAGTACTTC
CASSLSPVTGRAYEQYF
>TRBJ1-1|.|TRBV5-1|.
TGCGCCAGCAGCTTGCTGAACACTGGAGCTTTCTTT
CASSLLNTGAFF
>TRBJ2-2|.|TRBV29-1|.
TGCAGCGTTGTAGGATCCGGGGAGCTGTTTTTT
CSVVGSGELFF
>TRBJ2-5|.|TRBV12-3/TRBV12-4|.
TGTGCCAGCAGACCCCTTGCTGTAAGAGGGGAGACCCAGTACTTC
CASRPLAVRGETQYF
>TRBJ1-1|.|TRBV6-2/TRBV6-3|many
TGTGCCAGCACCCAAGCCAGGAACACTGAAGCTTTCTTT
CASTQARNTEAFF
>TRBJ2-1|.|TRBV18|many
TGTGCCAGCTCACCACCGGCCGGGCGTACCGAGCAGTTCTTC
CASSPPAGRTEQFF
>TRBJ1-4|TRBD1|TRBV15|.
TGTGCCACCAGCCCGACAGGGGGAGTGGTGGCTAATGAAAAACTGTTTTTT
CATSPTGGVVANEKLFF
>TRBJ2-3|.|TRBV15|many
TGTGCCACCAGCAGAACTGACACGGGGTTAGATACGCAGTATTTT
CATSRTDTGLDTQYF
>TRBJ2-1|TRBD2|TRBV6-2/TRBV6-3|.
TGTGCCAGCAGCCCCCGGGAGGCGGGAGTTGATGAGCAGTTCTTC
CASSPREAGVDEQFF
>TRBJ2-7|.|TRBV28|many
TGTGCCAGTTATCAGCAGGACCTAGGCGAGCAGTACTTC
CASYQQDLGEQYF
>TRBJ2-1|TRBD2|TRBV3-1|many
TGTGCCAGCAGCCAAGTAGCGGGAGGTATAGGTGAGCAGTTCTTC
CASSQVAGGIGEQFF
>TRBJ2-5|.|TRBV11-3|many
TGTGCCAGCAGCGAAGGGGAGGAGACCCAGTACTTC
CASSEGEETQYF
>TRBJ2-5|.|TRBV27|many
TGTGCCAGCAGTTTATCCGGGACTTACCAAGAGACCCAGTACTTC
CASSLSGTYQETQYF
>TRBJ2-7|.|TRBV2|few
TGTGCCACCGTGAGTGGGCGGAACGAGCAGTACTTC
CATVSGRNEQYF
>TRBJ2-7|TRBD1|TRBV9|.
TGTGCCAGCAGCCGCTCCTTAGACAGGGCCTACGAGCAGTACTTC
CASSRSLDRAYEQYF
>TRBJ2-7|TRBD1|TRBV12-5|many
TGTGCTAGTGTCCGGAGGGGACAGGGGAGCTACGAGCAGTACTTC
CASVRRGQGSYEQYF
>TRBJ2-7|TRBD1|TRBV12-3/TRBV12-4|.
TGTGCCAGCAGCATCAACAGGGGGACCTACGAGCAGTACTTC
CASSINRGTYEQYF
>TRBJ1-6|.|TRBV14|.
TGTGCCAGCAGCCAAAGGGGTGGTTCACCCCTCCACTTT
CASSQRGGSPLHF
>TRBJ2-7|.|TRBV7-9|many
TGTGCCAGCAGCCACCCCCGGGGCTACGAGCAGTACTTC
CASSHPRGYEQYF
>TRBJ1-5|.|TRBV11-3|many
TGTGCCAGCAGCCGGGACCTTAATCAGCCCCAGCATTTT
CASSRDLNQPQHF
>TRBJ2-2|TRBD2|TRBV6-2/TRBV6-3|.
TGTGCCACCCGTCGGGGGGGCCGGGGAGGTACCGGGGAGCTGTTTTTT
CATRRGGRGGTGELFF
>TRBJ2-3|TRBD2|TRBV11-3|many
TGTGCCAGCAGCGGAGCGCCGGGAGGCGGAGATACGCAGTATTTT
CASSGAPGGGDTQYF
>TRBJ1-5|TRBD1|TRBV18|.
TGTGCCAGCTCACCACAGGGGGCGCGTAGTCAGCCCCAGCATTTT
CASSPQGARSQPQHF
>TRBJ2-7|.|TRBV2|many
TGTGCCAGCAAAACCGACAGGATAGATTACGAGCAGTACTTC
CASKTDRIDYEQYF
>TRBJ2-1|TRBD2|TRBV27|.
TGTGCCAGCAGTTCATGGACTAGCGCTAATTCTGAGCAGTTCTTC
CASSSWTSANSEQFF
>TRBJ2-7|TRBD2|TRBV2|many
TGTGCCAGCAGAGCCAAGAGCAGCGGGATCGGCGAGCAGTACTTC
CASRAKSSGIGEQYF
>TRBJ1-6|.|TRBV2|many
TGTGCCAGCAGTGAGGACGTCCTGGGAAAGGGTCATTCACCCCTCCACTTT
CASSEDVLGKGHSPLHF
>TRBJ1-4|TRBD1|TRBV6-1|.
TGTGCCAGCAGCTTAGGACAGGGGACGGAAAAACTGTTTTTT
CASSLGQGTEKLFF
>TRBJ2-3|TRBD1|TRBV14|.
TGTGCCAGCAGCCTTTATGTACAGGGGGCAACAGATACGCAGTATTTT
CASSLYVQGATDTQYF
>TRBJ2-1|.|TRBV20-1|many
TGCAGTGCCCGCCCCCAGGGTTACAATGAGCAGTTCTTC
CSARPQGYNEQFF
>TRBJ1-1|.|TRBV28|many
TGTGCCAGCAGTTTTATGTACCGTAAAGGAGCTTTCTTT
CASSFMYRKGAFF
>TRBJ2-7|TRBD1|TRBV4-2|few
TGTGCCAGCAGCCAAGGTGGACAGGGGGACTACGAGCAGTACTTC
CASSQGGQGDYEQYF
>TRBJ1-5|TRBD1|TRBV12-5|many
TGTGCTAGTGGTTTCTTCCCCGGGACAGGGAGCAATCAGCCCCAGCATTTT
CASGFFPGTGSNQPQHF
>TRBJ2-1|.|TRBV3-1|.
TGTGCCAGCAGCCAAGATCTCGCCCGAGGGATCTACAATGAGCAGTTCTTC
CASSQDLARGIYNEQFF
>TRBJ1-1|TRBD1|TRBV5-1|few
TGCGCCAGCAGCTCAGGGACAGGGGCAGCCAACACTGAAGCTTTCTTT
CASSSGTGAANTEAFF
>TRBJ2-1|TRBD2|TRBV19|.
TGTGCCAGTAAGGGCCGGGGGGGCAACAATGAGCAGTTCTTC
CASKGRGGNNEQFF
>TRBJ1-1|.|TRBV6-1|.
TGTGCCAGTACAGGGTATGGGACTGAAGCTTTCTTT
CASTGYGTEAFF